A selection of T cell receptor beta chains follows, all from one sample in a study of vaccination and CD4 T cells after COVID-19. TCRdb processed the PCR reads anew with MiXCR; each CDR3 protein has one entry. This repertoire shows around 25,000 distinct CDR3 sequences, around two fifths found once; its top ten account for roughly 7%. No antigen has been assigned to these receptors. The sample comprised CD4+ T cells from blood, cultured in vitro. These receptors were collected from a human donor who had recovered from COVID-19. Each CDR3 is given with its conserved first and last residue. D genes are given only for firm matches. Expanded clones get a size class; other rows say once, few or many, or leave the size out.

abundance: .; v_gene: TRBV12-3/TRBV12-4; d_gene: TRBD1; j_gene: TRBJ2-7; CDR3aa: CASRLEVKGAEQYF; CDR3nt: TGTGCCAGCAGGCTCGAAGTTAAGGGGGCCGAGCAGTACTTC
abundance: .; v_gene: TRBV24-1; d_gene: .; j_gene: TRBJ2-6; CDR3aa: CATSDRGRRGSGANVLTF; CDR3nt: TGTGCCACCAGTGATCGAGGACGCAGAGGCTCTGGGGCCAACGTCCTGACTTTC
abundance: few; v_gene: TRBV20-1; d_gene: .; j_gene: TRBJ2-5; CDR3aa: CSARDPRGQETQYF; CDR3nt: TGCAGTGCTAGAGATCCCCGGGGACAAGAGACCCAGTACTTC
abundance: few; v_gene: TRBV2; d_gene: .; j_gene: TRBJ1-2; CDR3aa: CASMGLGGHGSRSYTF; CDR3nt: TGTGCCAGCATGGGCCTTGGGGGCCACGGGTCTCGGAGCTACACCTTC
abundance: .; v_gene: TRBV7-2; d_gene: TRBD1; j_gene: TRBJ1-2; CDR3aa: CASSLAYWDSYGYTF; CDR3nt: TGTGCCAGCAGCTTAGCGTATTGGGACAGCTATGGCTACACCTTC
abundance: .; v_gene: TRBV4-3; d_gene: .; j_gene: TRBJ2-3; CDR3aa: CASSRKSGALATDTQYF; CDR3nt: TGCGCCAGCAGCCGAAAGTCGGGGGCACTAGCGACAGATACGCAGTATTTT
abundance: medium-sized; v_gene: TRBV27; d_gene: .; j_gene: TRBJ2-5; CDR3aa: CASRSRTQYF; CDR3nt: TGTGCCAGCAGAAGCCGGACCCAGTACTTC
abundance: .; v_gene: TRBV20-1; d_gene: .; j_gene: TRBJ1-1; CDR3aa: CSAPRVQGNTEAFF; CDR3nt: TGCAGTGCTCCTAGGGTACAGGGAAACACTGAAGCTTTCTTT
abundance: .; v_gene: TRBV7-9; d_gene: .; j_gene: TRBJ2-2; CDR3aa: CASSPPWNTGELFF; CDR3nt: TGTGCCAGCAGCCCTCCGTGGAACACCGGGGAGCTGTTTTTT
abundance: .; v_gene: TRBV7-2; d_gene: .; j_gene: TRBJ1-2; CDR3aa: CASSFPGGNYGYTF; CDR3nt: TGTGCCAGCAGCTTCCCGGGGGGGAACTATGGCTACACCTTC
abundance: .; v_gene: TRBV20-1; d_gene: .; j_gene: TRBJ2-1; CDR3aa: CSAPKGGSSYNEQFF; CDR3nt: TGCAGTGCCCCAAAGGGGGGTAGCTCCTACAATGAGCAGTTCTTC
abundance: once; v_gene: TRBV19; d_gene: TRBD2; j_gene: TRBJ2-6; CDR3aa: CASSIVERGPSGANVLTF; CDR3nt: TGTGCCAGTAGTATAGTCGAGCGGGGCCCGTCTGGGGCCAACGTCCTGACTTTC
abundance: .; v_gene: TRBV6-1; d_gene: TRBD1; j_gene: TRBJ1-1; CDR3aa: CASRPGQGRTEAFF; CDR3nt: TGTGCCAGCAGACCAGGACAGGGGCGCACTGAAGCTTTTTTT
abundance: .; v_gene: TRBV19; d_gene: TRBD1; j_gene: TRBJ1-5; CDR3aa: CASSMRGPNQPQHF; CDR3nt: TGTGCCAGTAGTATGAGGGGGCCCAATCAGCCCCAGCATTTT
abundance: .; v_gene: TRBV28; d_gene: .; j_gene: TRBJ2-1; CDR3aa: CASIPYPSSSYNEQFF; CDR3nt: TGTGCCAGCATCCCATACCCGTCGAGCTCCTACAATGAGCAGTTCTTC
abundance: medium-sized; v_gene: TRBV10-3; d_gene: .; j_gene: TRBJ2-1; CDR3aa: CAISDPGTVNNEQFF; CDR3nt: TGTGCCATCAGTGACCCCGGGACGGTCAACAATGAGCAGTTCTTC
abundance: .; v_gene: TRBV19; d_gene: TRBD1; j_gene: TRBJ2-1; CDR3aa: CASRMWPPGTGNNEQFF; CDR3nt: TGTGCCAGTAGAATGTGGCCCCCCGGGACAGGGAACAATGAGCAGTTCTTC
abundance: .; v_gene: TRBV7-2; d_gene: .; j_gene: TRBJ1-6; CDR3aa: CASSFLGGALLSSPLHF; CDR3nt: TGTGCCAGCAGCTTCTTAGGCGGGGCGTTACTTTCTTCACCCCTCCACTTT
abundance: .; v_gene: TRBV20-1; d_gene: TRBD2; j_gene: TRBJ2-5; CDR3aa: CSAIGTSGGRETQYF; CDR3nt: TGCAGTGCTATTGGGACTAGCGGGGGTCGAGAGACCCAGTACTTC